The rows below give T cell receptor beta chains drawn from one sample of a study of regulatory T cells in long-lasting Graves disease. Via MiXCR, TCRdb re-called the multiplex PCR reads, giving one row per CDR3 protein. Here the sample spans some 200,000 distinct CDR3 sequences, around a fifth being singletons. The same data also contributed to another study, on T cells in Graves' hyperthyroidism and ophthalmopathy.

Specimen: peripheral blood mononuclear cells (PBMCs), collected at new diagnosis, from a patient treated with antithyroid drugs. The source of these receptors is a woman in her twenties or thirties with Graves disease. CDR3s include the opening cysteine and the closing phenylalanine or tryptophan. D genes are given only for firm matches. Only part of the rows carry a size: once, few, many, or a class if the clone is expanded.

>many|TRBV20-1|TRBD2|TRBJ2-5
TGCAGTGCTAGACCGATTAGCGGGAGGCCAGAGACCCAGTACTTC
CSARPISGRPETQYF
>many|TRBV19|-|TRBJ2-2
TGTGCCAGTAGTAGCACGGGAAGGACCGGGGAGCTGTTTTTT
CASSSTGRTGELFF
>many|TRBV27|-|TRBJ2-2
TGTGCCAGCAGTTTAGGGACGTCGAACACCGGGGAGCTGTTTTTT
CASSLGTSNTGELFF
>many|TRBV10-3|-|TRBJ1-1
TGTGCCATCGGGGGGGGGGGGAACACTGAAGCTTTCTTT
CAIGGGGNTEAFF
>many|TRBV2|-|TRBJ2-2
TGTGCCAGCAGTCGACTAAACACCGGGGAGCTGTTTTTT
CASSRLNTGELFF
>many|TRBV7-8|TRBD1|TRBJ1-2
TGTGCCAGCAGCTCCGCGGACAGGGTGACCTATGGCTACACCTTC
CASSSADRVTYGYTF
>many|TRBV25-1|-|TRBJ1-3
TGTGCCAGCAGTGAACAGACAAACACCATATATTTT
CASSEQTNTIYF
>many|TRBV5-6|-|TRBJ2-1
TGTGCCAGCAGCTTCCGAAATGAGCAGTTCTTC
CASSFRNEQFF
>few|TRBV6-1|-|TRBJ1-4
TGTGCCAGCAGTGGGGGTGCTGGTGAAAAACTGTTTTTT
CASSGGAGEKLFF
>-|TRBV12-3/TRBV12-4|TRBD1|TRBJ2-3
TGTGCCAGCAGTAAGGGACAGGGGGTCACAGATACGCAGTATTTT
CASSKGQGVTDTQYF
>many|TRBV6-2/TRBV6-3|-|TRBJ1-2
TGTGCCAGCAGTTATAGTGGCTATGGCTACACCTTC
CASSYSGYGYTF
>medium-sized|TRBV27|TRBD1|TRBJ2-7
TGTGCCAGCAGTGGACAGGGGAGCTCCTACGAGCAGTACTTC
CASSGQGSSYEQYF
>-|TRBV7-9|-|TRBJ2-5
TGTGCCAGCAGCTTATCTAAGACAGAGCAAGAGACCCAGTACTTC
CASSLSKTEQETQYF
>-|TRBV19|-|TRBJ2-6
TGTGCCAGTAGTCAACTAACAGGTTCTGGGGCCAACGTCCTGACTTTC
CASSQLTGSGANVLTF
>many|TRBV28|-|TRBJ1-1
TGTGCCAGCAGTTTAGGGGTTATGAACACTGAAGCTTTCTTT
CASSLGVMNTEAFF
>once|TRBV12-3/TRBV12-4|-|TRBJ1-4
TGTGCCAGCATCCTGTGGAGTGGGGAAAAACTGTTTTTT
CASILWSGEKLFF
>many|TRBV2|-|TRBJ1-5
TGTGCCAGCAGTGAACAGGGCGGCAATCAGCCCCAGCATTTT
CASSEQGGNQPQHF
>many|TRBV15|-|TRBJ1-6
TGTGCCACCAGCCCCGGGACCTCACCCCTCCACTTT
CATSPGTSPLHF
>-|TRBV28|-|TRBJ2-1
TGTGCCAGCAGTTTACCGGGACCACTTTTCTTC
CASSLPGPLFF
>many|TRBV27|-|TRBJ1-2
TGTGCCAGCAGTGAGACAGTTAACTATGGCTACACCTTC
CASSETVNYGYTF
>many|TRBV5-1|TRBD1|TRBJ1-5
TGCGCCAGCAGCTCGGGACAGGGAGACAATCAGCCCCAGCATTTT
CASSSGQGDNQPQHF
>few|TRBV19|TRBD1|TRBJ1-4
TGTGCCACTCGGACAGGACCGTCTCCAACTAATGAAAAACTGTTTTTT
CATRTGPSPTNEKLFF
>many|TRBV11-2|-|TRBJ2-2
TGTGCCAGCAGCTTAGGGCAGGTGATTACCGGGGAGCTGTTTTTT
CASSLGQVITGELFF
>many|TRBV28|-|TRBJ1-1
TGTGCCAGCAGTTTGGGGAGAGGCACTGAAGCTTTCTTT
CASSLGRGTEAFF
>many|TRBV28|-|TRBJ2-4
TGTGCCAGTCTAGGGGGGGGTACCAAAAACATTCAGTACTTC
CASLGGGTKNIQYF
>many|TRBV2|-|TRBJ2-7
TGTGCCAGCATGGGGGCTTTGGGAGACTACGAGCAGTACTTC
CASMGALGDYEQYF
>many|TRBV27|-|TRBJ1-1
TGTGCCAGCAGTCGAAGGGGGGAGACTGAAGCTTTCTTT
CASSRRGETEAFF
>many|TRBV20-1|TRBD1|TRBJ1-2
TGCAGTGCCAGGACAGGCCTCTATGGCTACACCTTC
CSARTGLYGYTF
>many|TRBV3-1|-|TRBJ1-1
TGTGCCAGCAGCCCCCCCGGCAGCTACACTGAAGCTTTCTTT
CASSPPGSYTEAFF
>many|TRBV6-2/TRBV6-3|-|TRBJ1-3
TGTGCCAGCAGTGAAGACAGGCCCATATATTTT
CASSEDRPIYF
>many|TRBV9|-|TRBJ2-3
TGTGCCAGCAGCCCACGCTGGAGGGGCGGCACAGATACGCAGTATTTT
CASSPRWRGGTDTQYF
>many|TRBV4-1|-|TRBJ1-2
TGCGCCAGCAGCCAAGCAGGGTTTGGCTACACCTTC
CASSQAGFGYTF
>many|TRBV27|TRBD1|TRBJ1-5
TGTGCCAGCGGATCCTCGACACCGGGACAGGGGGGTCAGCCCCAGCATTTT
CASGSSTPGQGGQPQHF
>many|TRBV2|-|TRBJ2-6
TGTGCCAGCAGCTTTTCGAGCTCTGGGGCCAACGTCCTGACTTTC
CASSFSSSGANVLTF
>-|TRBV28|-|TRBJ2-1
TGTGCCAGCAGCCCTAGCGTGAGCAATGAGCAGTTCTTC
CASSPSVSNEQFF
>-|TRBV3-1|-|TRBJ1-3
TGTGCCAGCCGCGGGGGGACGGTGGGAAACACCATATATTTT
CASRGGTVGNTIYF
>many|TRBV28|-|TRBJ1-1
TGTGCCAGCAGTTACACCACGGCTTTCTTT
CASSYTTAFF
>many|TRBV2|-|TRBJ1-1
TGTGCCAGCAGTGTTTTCACAGGGTCCGGCGGTGAAGCTTTCTTT
CASSVFTGSGGEAFF
>many|TRBV13|TRBD1|TRBJ2-7
TGTGCCAGCAGCTCACGACAGGGTTCCGTCGAGCAGTACTTC
CASSSRQGSVEQYF
>-|TRBV7-2|-|TRBJ2-3
TGTGCCAGCAGCTCCACTGTAAGCACAGATACGCAGTATTTT
CASSSTVSTDTQYF
>-|TRBV11-2|-|TRBJ1-4
TGTGCCAGCAGCTTAAGAGGGAGCGAAAAACTGTTTTTT
CASSLRGSEKLFF
>many|TRBV30|-|TRBJ1-5
TGTGCCTGGAGTCCACCGACGGGGTACCCTTATACTTTT
CAWSPPTGYPYTF
>-|TRBV11-1|TRBD2|TRBJ2-1
TGTGCCAGCACATCTACTAGCGGGAGTTTTATGGGAGAGCAGTTCTTC
CASTSTSGSFMGEQFF
>many|TRBV19|-|TRBJ1-5
TGTGCCACCAAGACAGATCTAAGCAATCAGCCCCAGCATTTT
CATKTDLSNQPQHF
>many|TRBV10-3|TRBD2|TRBJ2-7
TGTGCCACCCGAGGGGCTAGCGGGAGGCCCGAGGGAGAGCAGTACTTC
CATRGASGRPEGEQYF
>many|TRBV13|-|TRBJ1-1
TGTGCCAGCAGCTTAGGGGGACATGAAAACACTGAAGCTTTCTTT
CASSLGGHENTEAFF
>many|TRBV19|TRBD1|TRBJ2-3
TGTGCCAGTAGTAGGGGACAGGGCAGCACAGATACGCAGTATTTT
CASSRGQGSTDTQYF
>-|TRBV9|-|TRBJ2-2
TGTGCCAGCAGCGTAGACGGATGGAGCGGGGAGCTGTTTTTT
CASSVDGWSGELFF
>-|TRBV11-2|TRBD2|TRBJ2-1
TGTGCCAGCAGCTTTAGCGGGGGGGCCTACGGCGAGCAGTTCTTC
CASSFSGGAYGEQFF
>many|TRBV11-2|TRBD1|TRBJ1-2
TGTGCCAGCAGCTTAGACGGAGGTCAGGGGGCCGGCTACACCTTC
CASSLDGGQGAGYTF